One and the same sample provided the 2 T cell receptor beta chains below, sequenced in a study of cytotoxic CD8 clonotypes in ibrutinib-treated CLL. Profiled with immunoSEQ multiplex PCR; TCRdb holds only in-frame clones, not every one. Seen here are about 160,000 clones, under 85% observed once, and the top ten hold roughly 4.5%. The source was PBMCs, collected after 24 months of ibrutinib treatment. The receptors come from a human donor with chronic lymphocytic leukemia.

CDR3 protein: CASSLAAGVGADYTF. CDR3 bases: TGTGCCAGCAGCTTAGCGGCAGGGGTAGGCGCGGACTACACCTTC. This chain joins TRBV7-6 and TRBJ1-2, with D possibly matching TRBD1 (6 bases). Germline V gene sequence: CDR1 SGHVS, CDR2 FNYEAQ. The V gene lost 0 bases and the J gene lost 10 bases, with 18 bases spanning the gap. The CDR3 covers 15 residues.

The chain employs TRBV6-5 and TRBJ1-1, with a weak D call TRBD1 (6 bases). Trimming cost V 7 bases and J 4 bases, with 13 bases left between them. Germline V gene sequence: CDR1 MNHEY, CDR2 SVGAGI. This CDR3 region has 13 residues. The DNA for the CDR3 is TGTGCCAGCATCCGGGGAGGGGGCACTGAAGCTTTCTTT. It is translated as CASIRGGGTEAFF.